This TCR beta chain derives from a study of control samples from healthy donors and cancer patients. Profiling relied on immunoSEQ multiplex PCR, and the TCRdb table lists in-frame clones only, not all of them. The sample comprises 200,000 to 250,000 clones, 90% to 95% of which are singletons, and about 1.6% rests with the top ten. The CDR3 totals 13 residues. Per the germline V gene, CDR1 is MRHNA and CDR2 is SNTAGT. Trimming removed 4 bases at V and 2 bases at J, with 6 bases between. Specimen: blood. The sequence was obtained from a man aged 45-60 years in good health. The rearrangement uses TRBV6-4 and TRBJ1-5; D is unclear. The chain's CDR3 is CASSAEGNQPQHF. The DNA of the CDR3 is TGTGCCAGCAGTGCAGAGGGCAATCAGCCCCAGCATTTT.